This TCR beta chain was recovered during a study of blood T cells in healthy people across ages. A second PCR of roughly 7 to 11 cycles used a sample-barcoded 5' primer and a J-beta primer mix. TCRdb used MiXCR to reprocess the 5' RACE reads, holding one entry per CDR3 protein. The data hold about 670,000 distinct CDR3 sequences, with approximately 40% observed a single time. V shed 3 bases, J shed 7 bases, and the junction held 9 bases outside the gene matches. The germline V gene has CDR1 DFQATT and CDR2 SNEGSKA (reference sequence). This CDR3 region has 15 residues. The sequence was collected from an older man in good health. The chain uses TRBV20-1 and TRBJ2-1; 10 nucleotides match TRBD2. The sample was blood. The CDR3 reads CSASSSGRAGNEQFF. The CDR3, as DNA: TGCAGTGCTAGTTCAAGCGGGAGGGCCGGGAATGAGCAGTTCTTC.